One sample yielded the 24 T cell receptor beta chains listed below, sequenced in a study of cytomegalovirus exposure and HLA in healthy donors. The PCR had 60 Vbeta and 13 Jbeta primers. Repertoires were generated with immunoSEQ multiplex PCR, while TCRdb's copy carries only in-frame clones and drops some. The sample includes about 79,000 clones, less than 80% seen only once; the top ten take approximately 9%. Sequenced: PBMCs. The receptors derive from a man between 35 and 55 years old in good health and CMV-seropositive.

CDR3 residues: CASSMGRTSVYEQYF. As DNA, the CDR3 is TGTGCCAGTAGTATGGGGCGGACCTCAGTTTACGAGCAGTACTTC. This chain joins TRBV19 and TRBJ2-7; D is perhaps TRBD1 (5 bases). There are 15 residues in the CDR3. Germline V gene sequence: CDR1 LNHDA, CDR2 SQIVND (reference sequence). Trimming left V 3 bases short and J 4 bases short, with 16 bases between.

The chain joins TRBV28 to TRBJ2-3; D call uncertain. V gave up 1 base and J gave up 4 bases, with 9 bases separating them. Per germline, CDR1 MDHEN and CDR2 SYDVKM. CDR3 size: 14 residues. The DNA of the CDR3 is TGTGCCAGCAGTTTATCCCCCAGGTCAGATACGCAGTATTTT. Translated: CASSLSPRSDTQYF.

Details on this clone: At one end the junction does not follow the germline gene, possibly because of a read error. This rearrangement joins TRBV7-2 to TRBJ2-5; the match to TRBD2 covers 8 bases. The CDR3 spans 15 residues. CDR1 and CDR2 from the germline V gene are SGHTA and FQGNSA. In nucleotides, the CDR3 is TGTGCCAGCAGTTTAGCAGGGCGGGGGGCGGAGACCCAGTACTTC. Amino acid sequence: CASSLAGRGAETQYF.

This rearrangement joins TRBV6-6 to TRBJ1-1, with 9 bases matching TRBD1. Per germline, CDR1 MNHNY and CDR2 SVGAGI (reference sequence). The CDR3 loop spans 15 amino acids. Trimming cost V 2 bases and J 5 bases; bases outside gene matches: 6. The CDR3 region has the DNA TGTGCCAGCAGTTACGGCCGACAGGGGGAAACTGAAGCTTTCTTT. This encodes CASSYGRQGETEAFF.

This clone was seen once. The J gene is TRBJ1-5, the V gene TRBV19; 7 bases fit TRBD1. The CDR3 runs to 14 residues. The germline gives CDR1 LNHDA, CDR2 SQIVND (reference sequence). J was trimmed by 7 bases and V by 8 bases; bases with no gene match: 11. The CDR3 DNA follows: TGTGCCAGTTCGGCGAGGGGGCAAGGCCAGCCCCAGCATTTT. This translates into CASSARGQGQPQHF.

This clone was seen more than once but under ten times. The V and J genes are TRBV29-1 and TRBJ2-5, with 10 bases fitting TRBD1. Losses at the gene ends were 8 bases for V and 5 bases for J; bases not matched to a gene: 8. The CDR3 extends over 13 amino acids. Germline CDR1 is SQVTM and CDR2 is ANQGSEA. In nucleotides, the CDR3 is TGCAGCACACTGGGACAGGGGTTGGAGACCCAGTACTTC. This encodes CSTLGQGLETQYF.

V is TRBV25-1 and J is TRBJ1-4; no firm D call. The germline V gene has CDR1 MGHDK and CDR2 SYGVNS. CDR3 length: 16 amino acids. V lost 2 bases, J lost 0 bases, and 10 bases lay in between. The CDR3 is CASSEGLHATNEKLFF. The CDR3 DNA is TGTGCCAGCAGTGAAGGCCTGCATGCAACTAATGAAAAACTGTTTTTT.

This rearrangement joins TRBV25-1 to TRBJ2-3, with 8 bases matching TRBD1. The germline gives CDR1 MGHDK, CDR2 SYGVNS. V shed 9 bases, J shed 2 bases, and the junction held 7 bases outside the gene matches. This CDR3 comprises 14 residues. CDR3 DNA sequence: TGTGCCAGTGGGACAGGCCTTTACACAGATACGCAGTATTTT. It yields the protein CASGTGLYTDTQYF.

This chain uses TRBV5-1 with TRBJ1-1, with 7 positions matching TRBD1. CDR3 length equals 14 residues. Germline-derived CDR1 and CDR2 are SGHRS and YFSETQ. J gave up 4 bases and V 4 bases, and 7 bases lay outside the gene matches. In DNA, the CDR3 is TGCGCCAGCAGCGACGACAGGGACGGCACTGAAGCTTTCTTT. Amino acids: CASSDDRDGTEAFF.

The J gene is TRBJ2-3, the V gene TRBV29-1; 9 bases map to TRBD2. J gave up 5 bases and V 4 bases, and 4 bases lay outside the gene matches. The germline CDR1 and CDR2 sequences are SQVTM and ANQGSEA. The CDR3 extends over 13 amino acids. The CDR3 reads CSVVASGEDTQYF. The CDR3 nucleotides are TGCAGCGTTGTGGCTAGCGGGGAAGATACGCAGTATTTT.

The chain is built from TRBV11-2 and TRBJ1-2; D is uncertain. V lost 1 base and J 6 bases, leaving 12 bases between the germline ends. The CDR3 loop spans 14 amino acids. Germline V CDR1 and CDR2: SGHAT, FQNNGV. The CDR3 region is CASSLAGPSNGYTF. The CDR3 DNA reads as TGTGCCAGCAGCTTAGCAGGTCCCTCCAATGGCTACACCTTC.

The rearrangement links TRBV4-1 to TRBJ1-1, with a weak D call TRBD1 (5 bases). This CDR3 has 16 amino acids. CDR1 MGHRA and CDR2 YSYEKL come from the germline V gene. V was pared by 1 base and J by 3 bases, with 15 bases between. The CDR3 loop is CASSQVEYGGDTEAFF. CDR3 sequence (DNA): TGCGCCAGCAGCCAAGTCGAATATGGAGGGGACACTGAAGCTTTCTTT.

This chain connects TRBV27 to TRBJ2-5; D call uncertain. There are 14 residues in the CDR3. The V gene lost 2 bases and the J gene lost 4 bases, with 11 bases spanning the gap. Germline CDR1 and CDR2: MNHEY and SMNVEV (reference sequence). The DNA for the CDR3 is TGTGCCAGCAGTTTACAGGTCCCCACAGAGACCCAGTACTTC. Translated, it gives CASSLQVPTETQYF.

This clone was detected only a few times. The rearrangement links TRBV2 to TRBJ2-7; TRBD2 agrees at 7 bases. CDR1 and CDR2 from the germline V gene are SNHLY and FYNNEI. CDR3 size: 13 residues. The V gene end was trimmed by 6 bases and the J gene end by 0 bases; junction bases not matched to a gene: 2. The DNA for the CDR3 is TGTGCCAGCAGGGCGGGGGTCTCCTACGAGCAGTACTTC. Its protein product is CASRAGVSYEQYF.

The rearrangement joins TRBV2 to TRBJ2-3, with TRBD2 as a possible D gene (5 bases). The CDR3 length is 16 residues. V dropped 6 bases and J dropped 3 bases, with 19 bases sitting between them. The germline CDR1 and CDR2 sequences are SNHLY and FYNNEI. The CDR3 nucleotides are TGTGCCAGCAGGCATAAAGTGGTAGGAGGTACAGATACGCAGTATTTT. Its protein product is CASRHKVVGGTDTQYF.

V gene TRBV5-1 combines with J gene TRBJ2-1; 9 bases line up with TRBD1. Unmatched junction bases numbered 9, after V lost 4 bases and J lost 7 bases. Germline CDR1 reads SGHRS; CDR2 reads YFSETQ. This CDR3 is built from 15 residues. CDR3 residues: CASSLRDRATNEQFF. The CDR3, as DNA: TGCGCCAGCAGCCTCCGGGACAGGGCGACGAATGAGCAGTTCTTC. Filled out from reference TRBV5-1 and TRBJ2-1, the complete variable domain reads KAGVTQTPRYLIKTRGQQVTLSCSPISGHRSVSWYQQTPGQGLQFLFEYFSETQRNKGNFPGRFSGRQFSNSRSEMNVSTLELGDSALYLCASSLRDRATNEQFFGPGTRLTVL.

This sequence joins TRBV6-4 and TRBJ1-2; 9 positions agree with TRBD1. Germline CDR1 is MRHNA and CDR2 is SNTAGT. V gave up 2 bases and J gave up 9 bases; unmatched junction bases: 4. This CDR3 spans 13 amino acids. The chain's CDR3 is CASSDPGQGRYTF. CDR3 nucleotides: TGTGCCAGCAGTGACCCGGGACAGGGTCGCTACACCTTC.

This clone was seen once. The chain joins TRBV7-6 to TRBJ1-1; D is uncertain. This CDR3 has 14 amino acids. The V end lost 1 base, the J end lost 5 bases, and 11 bases lay between the germline ends. Germline assignment: CDR1 SGHVS and CDR2 FNYEAQ. CDR3 nucleotide sequence: TGTGCCAGCAGCTTAGACACGGGTGGAACTGAAGCTTTCTTT. Its protein product is CASSLDTGGTEAFF.

The rearrangement uses TRBV30 and TRBJ1-2, with 9 positions matching TRBD1. CDR1 is GTSNPN and CDR2 is SVGIG in the germline V gene (reference sequence). V shed 4 bases and J 5 bases; nucleotides not matched to a gene: 2. This CDR3 has 12 amino acids. CDR3 DNA sequence: TGTGCCTGGATTGACAGGGGGTATGGCTACACCTTC. Translating it yields CAWIDRGYGYTF.

CDR3 sequence: CASSRDRAPYEQYF. CDR3 DNA sequence: TGTGCCAGCAGTAGAGACAGGGCACCCTACGAGCAGTACTTC. The chain uses TRBV28 and TRBJ2-7; 7 nucleotides line up with TRBD1. CDR1 and CDR2 (germline): MDHEN, SYDVKM. The V and J ends lost 5 bases and 2 bases, in that order; junction bases with no gene match: 6. This CDR3 is built from 14 residues. Combining the CDR3 with reference TRBV28 and TRBJ2-7 gives the whole variable domain DVKVTQSSRYLVKRTGEKVFLECVQDMDHENMFWYRQDPGLGLRLIYFSYDVKMKEKGDIPEGYSVSREKKERFSLILESASTNQTSMYLCASSRDRAPYEQYFGPGTRLTVT.

This chain links TRBV13 with TRBJ2-7, with 7 positions matching TRBD1. The CDR3 length is 15 residues. J lost 5 bases, V lost 2 bases, and 9 bases had no gene match. Germline lookup yields CDR1 PRHDT and CDR2 FYEKMQ (reference sequence). The CDR3 spells CASSLQGVNLDEQYF. The CDR3 region has the DNA TGTGCCAGCAGCTTACAGGGGGTTAATTTAGACGAGCAGTACTTC.

The chain has TRBV7-8 and TRBJ1-2, with D unclear. V was pared by 1 base and J by 7 bases, with 16 bases between. This CDR3 has 15 amino acids. Germline CDR1 and CDR2: SGHVS and FQNEAQ. In DNA form, the CDR3 reads TGTGCCAGCAGCTTAGGGGCGGGCGGGTTGGGTGGCTACACCTTC. It encodes CASSLGAGGLGGYTF.

V and J are TRBV6-1 and TRBJ1-1; D unclear. Trimming left V 5 bases short and J 1 base short, with 11 bases between. Germline assignment: CDR1 MNHNS and CDR2 SASEGT. The CDR3 runs 14 residues. The CDR3 region is CASSPRRRNTEAFF. CDR3 coding DNA: TGTGCCAGCAGTCCCCGTAGAAGGAACACTGAAGCTTTCTTT.

This clone has more than one count but fewer than ten. The gene calls are TRBV11-2 and TRBJ2-7; TRBD2 is a possible D gene (6 bases). CDR1 is SGHAT, CDR2 FQNNGV, per germline. V was trimmed by 0 bases and J by 2 bases, leaving 11 bases between them. CDR3 length equals 15 residues. The CDR3 DNA follows: TGTGCCAGCAGCTTAGAGGACGGGGGAACCTACGAGCAGTACTTC. Its protein product is CASSLEDGGTYEQYF.